This T cell receptor (beta chain) was recovered during a study of T cell responses to AZD1222 COVID-19 vaccine (dated by TCRdb to about 2021). Broadly, across the study: AZD1222 recipients whose second dose came at about 4 weeks and those whose second dose came at about 12 weeks were combined into one group, since spike-specific TCR depth and breadth did not differ between the two schedules. A total of approximately 240 trial participants underwent TCR sequencing, of whom 200 to 220 received two doses of AZD1222 and around 26 received two doses of the MenACWY control vaccine. Trial participants were enrolled into age subgroups of 18-55, 56-69 and 70-plus years, which contained around 140, 26 and 57 TCR-sequenced participants, respectively.

Comments on this clone: Its binding antigen is unknown. Base qualities are not at hand, and no much larger clone is one base apart.

The CDR3 regions of human TCRbeta chains were subjected to immunosequencing. Turning to the authors' computational methods: Repertoire TCRs were checked for matches against a reference library of SARS-CoV-2-specific TCRs that had been generated using the MIRA antigen-specificity platform. Breadth was defined as the fraction of unique TCRs that were SARS-CoV-2-associated. Depth was defined as the fraction of total T cells that were SARS-CoV-2-associated. Each spike-specific TCR was assigned to its reactive spike region and to a CD4 or CD8 class using the MIRA data. Log10-transformed breadth and depth values were compared by one-way ANOVA with Sidak's multiple comparisons tests. TCRdb holds this immuneACCESS table with in-frame rearrangements only. Some clones are missing; in checked studies, unresolved V genes explain under half, and the rest has no known cause. V, J and clone size are taken as reported in that table, and D and trimming were inferred from the DNA itself. In all, the sample holds some 130,000 clones, and roughly 92% of those were seen once. Under 4% of the sample comes from the top ten.

What the work shows at the level of the full study, not this receptor alone: Only 5 to 7 AZD1222 recipients were SARS-CoV-2 seropositive at baseline, limiting conclusions about previously exposed vaccinees. CD4 TCRs associated with the vaccine covered the entire spike protein, and the dominant responses were in regions 160-218 and 743-854. After two AZD1222 doses, both the breadth and the depth of spike-specific TCRs were significantly higher than at day 0 and than in MenACWY recipients. Because no day 14 peak-response samples were available, repertoires were characterized only after the peak T cell response. In the small 56-69-year group, the increase in depth fell short of significance, most likely because of low power. Most participants were white British and females outnumbered males, and the authors suggested that clonal diversity may have been underestimated. Reportedly, almost half of the unique spike-specific TCRs recognized epitopes lying outside the regions that are mutated in the B.1.351 and B.1.1.7 variants.

This specimen's time point label, interpreted: baseline before first vaccination. Vaccinee samples were obtained from the UK trials COV001 and COV002, which included a single-blind randomized controlled phase 2/3 trial of AZD1222 (ChAdOx1 nCoV-19) in healthy adults. For TCRbeta chain sequencing, PBMC samples from trial participants were taken at day 0 and at day 28 after the second dose. Taken from the germline V gene (reference sequence), the CDR1 and CDR2 loops are MNHEY and SMNVEV. For this chain, trimming is 2 bases at the V end and 8 bases at the J end, and the number of junction bases without a gene match is 10. From the cysteine through the phenylalanine, the CDR3 covers 15 amino acids. The entry retains the CDR3 DNA only, 45 bases that are in frame from base 1.

The sequence was collected from an adult in good health. Sequenced material: peripheral blood, taken on day 0 of AZD1222 vaccination. The chain employs TRBV27 and TRBJ1-2; a stretch of 8 junction bases matches TRBD1. DNA sequence: TGTGCCAGCAGTTTACGACAGGGGTTGGGGTGGGGCTACACCTTC. Its protein reads: CASSLRQGLGWGYTF.